One and the same sample provided the 28 T cell receptor beta chains below, sequenced in a study of CD8+ T cells in alopecia areata. The authors extracted RNA and reverse transcribed it into cDNA as the sequencing template. Measured with immunoSEQ multiplex PCR; TCRdb has only the in-frame clones, and not every one. Here the sample spans about 200,000 clones, 30% to 40% being singletons. Documented treatment: oral pan-JAK inhibitor, 5-10 mg twice daily. The starting material was CD4+ T cells sorted from blood, obtained at roughly week 30, from a patient treated with tofacitinib. The receptors come from a human donor with alopecia areata.

This clone has more than one count but fewer than ten. The CDR3 bases are TGTGCCAGCAGTTACTTAGAGGATTCACCCCTCCACTTT. It specifies CASSYLEDSPLHF. The chain couples TRBV6-5 to TRBJ1-6, with D unclear. Germline V gene lookup returns CDR1 MNHEY and CDR2 SVGAGI. The CDR3 extends over 13 amino acids. V lost 1 base, J lost 8 bases, and 6 bases lay in between.

This clone showed up just a few times. Mismatch with germline at one junction end may stem from a read error. The V gene is TRBV29-1, the J gene TRBJ1-1, with D possibly being TRBD1 (5 bases). CDR3 length: 12 residues. Germline values: CDR1 SQVTM, CDR2 ANQGSEA. CDR3 nucleotide sequence: TGCAGCGCTGAACAGGTCGGCACTGAAGCTTTCTTT. Encoded protein: CSAEQVGTEAFF. The complete variable domain, with remaining parts taken from reference TRBV29-1 and TRBJ1-1, reads SAVISQKPSRDICQRGTSLTIQCQVDSQVTMMFWYRQQPGQSLTLIATANQGSEATYESGFVIDKFPISRPNLTFSTLTVSNMSPEDSSIYLCSAEQVGTEAFFGQGTRLTVV.

This chain links TRBV29-1 with TRBJ1-4; D is perhaps TRBD1 (5 bases). The length of the CDR3 is 13 residues. Deletions cut 5 bases from V and 5 bases from J, with 12 bases between. Germline V gene lookup returns CDR1 SQVTM and CDR2 ANQGSEA. The CDR3 nucleotides read TGCAGCGTTAGACAGATTTTCAATGAAAAACTGTTTTTT. Translation gives CSVRQIFNEKLFF. Full variable domain (rest looked up from reference TRBV29-1 and TRBJ1-4): SAVISQKPSRDICQRGTSLTIQCQVDSQVTMMFWYRQQPGQSLTLIATANQGSEATYESGFVIDKFPISRPNLTFSTLTVSNMSPEDSSIYLCSVRQIFNEKLFFGSGTQLSVL.

This clone was found a few times. J is TRBJ2-5 and V is TRBV6-6, with a weak D call TRBD1 (5 bases). This CDR3 comprises 15 residues. V was shortened by 2 bases and J by 5 bases, with 15 bases between the two germline ends. Germline V gives CDR1 MNHNY, CDR2 SVGAGI (reference sequence). DNA for the CDR3: TGTGCCAGCAGTTACCCTCACAGGACGGGCGAGACCCAGTACTTC. Amino acids: CASSYPHRTGETQYF.

This clone was seen only a few times. The chain links TRBV19 to TRBJ1-2; no reliable D call. The CDR3 runs to 14 residues. Looked up from germline, CDR1 is LNHDA and CDR2 is SQIVND (reference sequence). V was pared by 4 bases and J by 3 bases, with 12 bases between. CDR3 sequence: CASSKGRFDYGYTF. As DNA, the CDR3 is TGTGCCAGTAGTAAGGGAAGGTTCGACTATGGCTACACCTTC.

This chain links TRBV11-2 with TRBJ1-1; 8 bases align to TRBD1. Germline V gene sequence: CDR1 SGHAT, CDR2 FQNNGV. CDR3 length: 14 residues. Losses at the gene ends were 5 bases for V and 0 bases for J; bases not matched to a gene: 2. CDR3 residues: CASSPDRVNTEAFF. CDR3 sequence (DNA): TGTGCCAGCAGCCCGGACAGGGTGAACACTGAAGCTTTCTTT.

The V gene is TRBV7-9, the J gene TRBJ2-1, with D possibly TRBD2 on 5 matching bases. There are 14 residues in the CDR3. Germline-derived CDR1 and CDR2 are SEHNR and FQNEAQ (reference sequence). V shed 2 bases and J shed 4 bases, with 9 bases lying between them. This CDR3 is CASSLSGRYNEQFF. CDR3 nucleotide sequence: TGTGCCAGCAGCTTAAGCGGCCGATACAATGAGCAGTTCTTC. The whole variable domain, remainder taken from reference TRBV7-9 and TRBJ2-1, is DTGVSQNPRHKITKRGQNVTFRCDPISEHNRLYWYRQTLGQGPEFLTYFQNEAQLEKSRLLSDRFSAERPKGSFSTLEIQRTEQGDSAMYLCASSLSGRYNEQFFGPGTRLTVL.

This clone was observed once. The rearrangement links TRBV6-1 to TRBJ2-5; no definite D call. The CDR3 is made up of 14 amino acids. Germline V lookup: CDR1 MNHNS, CDR2 SASEGT. Between the trimmed V and J ends, which lost 2 bases and 5 bases, there was a span of 12 bases. This CDR3 reads CASSERKRPETQYF. The CDR3 bases are TGTGCCAGCAGTGAAAGGAAAAGACCGGAGACCCAGTACTTC.

Comments on this clone: At one of its ends the junction is not consistent with the germline gene, which may arise from a read error. This sequence joins TRBV7-6 and TRBJ1-3; 10 bases match TRBD1. The CDR3 length is 15 residues. Germline values: CDR1 SGHVS, CDR2 FNYEAQ. CDR3 nucleotide sequence: TGTGCCAGCAGCCCCGGGACAGGGGCTGGGAACACCATATATTTT. This gives the protein CASSPGTGAGNTIYF.

This clone was counted between two and nine times. The chain is built from TRBV25-1 and TRBJ2-1; D ambiguous. This CDR3 contains 13 residues. Trimming removed 4 bases from V and 6 bases from J, with 10 bases in between. Per the germline V gene, CDR1 is MGHDK and CDR2 is SYGVNS. Here the CDR3 reads CASSGAARNEQFF. DNA of the CDR3: TGTGCCAGCAGTGGCGCTGCTCGCAATGAGCAGTTCTTC.

J is TRBJ2-3 and V is TRBV30, with D perhaps TRBD2 (6 bases). The V end lost 7 bases, the J end lost 8 bases, and 10 bases lay between the germline ends. This CDR3 comprises 10 residues. Germline CDR1 reads GTSNPN; CDR2 reads SVGIG (reference sequence). CDR3 bases: TGTGCCTATTCGGAGGGTACGCAGTATTTT. Amino acids: CAYSEGTQYF.

The table lists this clone with a few counts. This chain connects TRBV6-6 to TRBJ2-7, with 11 bases identical to TRBD1. Germline V gives CDR1 MNHNY, CDR2 SVGAGI (reference sequence). Trimming took 2 bases from V and 5 from J; bases not matched to a gene: 5. The CDR3 is made up of 15 amino acids. CDR3 in DNA: TGTGCCAGCAGTTACCCCGGGACAGGGGGTAACGAGCAGTACTTC. Translation: CASSYPGTGGNEQYF.

This chain connects TRBV7-9 to TRBJ2-6; the D is unclear. Germline-derived CDR1 and CDR2 are SEHNR and FQNEAQ (reference sequence). The CDR3 is made up of 15 amino acids. V was cut by 3 bases and J by 1 base, with 7 bases left in between. Written as DNA, the CDR3 is TGTGCCAGCAGCTTTTATTCTTCTGGGGCCAACGTCCTGACTTTC. Protein product: CASSFYSSGANVLTF. The entire variable domain, with the rest obtained from reference TRBV7-9 and TRBJ2-6, is as follows: DTGVSQNPRHKITKRGQNVTFRCDPISEHNRLYWYRQTLGQGPEFLTYFQNEAQLEKSRLLSDRFSAERPKGSFSTLEIQRTEQGDSAMYLCASSFYSSGANVLTFGAGSRLTVL.

This chain joins TRBV7-3 and TRBJ2-5, with 7 bases lining up with TRBD1. The germline V gene encodes CDR1 SGHTA and CDR2 FQGTGA. The CDR3 spans 16 residues. Losses at the gene ends were 5 bases for V and 4 bases for J; bases not matched to a gene: 13. CDR3 coding DNA: TGTGCCAGCAGCACCCAAAGCACAGGGGCGAGAGAGACCCAGTACTTC. Its protein is CASSTQSTGARETQYF.

The gene calls are TRBV30 and TRBJ2-7; D perhaps matches TRBD2 (6 bases). V gave up 0 bases and J gave up 2 bases, with 11 bases separating them. Germline V gene lookup returns CDR1 GTSNPN and CDR2 SVGIG (reference sequence). The CDR3 covers 14 residues. In nucleotides, the CDR3 is TGTGCCTGGAGTGTAACCCCGGGGGCCTACGAGCAGTACTTC. This encodes CAWSVTPGAYEQYF.

The rearrangement links TRBV29-1 to TRBJ1-5; TRBD1 matches 9 bases. The CDR3 is 14 amino acids. The V segment lost 4 bases and the J segment 4 bases; nucleotides outside the gene matches: 5. CDR1 is SQVTM, CDR2 ANQGSEA, per germline. Written as DNA, the CDR3 is TGCAGCGTTGCACCGGGACAGGGTAATCAGCCCCAGCATTTT. It yields the protein CSVAPGQGNQPQHF.

CDR3 protein: CASSQGVGTSTDTQYF. CDR3 in DNA: TGTGCCAGCAGCCAAGGGGTCGGTACTAGCACAGATACGCAGTATTTT. The chain recombines TRBV4-2 with TRBJ2-3, with D unresolved. Germline CDR1 and CDR2: LGHNA and YNFKEQ. V lost 1 base and J 0 bases, leaving 11 bases between the germline ends. The CDR3 is made up of 16 amino acids.

The chain has TRBV12-5 and TRBJ2-7; TRBD1 might be the D (6 bases). The ends were cut back, 5 bases at V and 7 bases at J, with 12 bases in the middle. CDR3 length: 12 amino acids. CDR1 LGHNT and CDR2 FRNRAP come from the germline V gene. The CDR3 DNA follows: TGTGCTAGTGGTCAACAGGGTTGGGAGCAGTACTTC. As protein: CASGQQGWEQYF.

The J gene is TRBJ2-1, the V gene TRBV7-2; either TRBD1 or TRBD2 may supply D (5 bases each). The CDR3 extends over 15 amino acids. Germline V gene lookup returns CDR1 SGHTA and CDR2 FQGNSA. V gave up 0 bases and J gave up 2 bases, with 8 bases separating them. The CDR3 DNA sequence: TGTGCCAGCAGCTTAGCGGGACGCCCCTACAATGAGCAGTTCTTC. This translates into CASSLAGRPYNEQFF.

This clone has a handful of counts. The genes are TRBV5-1 and TRBJ2-1; 8 bases line up with TRBD2. This CDR3 has 16 amino acids. V lost 0 bases to trimming and J lost 3 bases; unmatched junction nucleotides: 5. Per the germline V gene, CDR1 is SGHRS and CDR2 is YFSETQ. CDR3 loop: CASSLARTSSYNEQFF. The DNA of the CDR3 is TGCGCCAGCAGCTTGGCCCGGACTAGCAGCTACAATGAGCAGTTCTTC.

This clone was recorded a few times. The chain employs TRBV29-1 and TRBJ1-1; 7 nucleotides line up with TRBD1. Germline V lookup: CDR1 SQVTM, CDR2 ANQGSEA. The CDR3 sequence is 12 residues long. Germline trimming cut 7 bases from V and 0 bases from J; bases unmatched to any gene: 2. As DNA, the CDR3 is TGCAGCGGAGGACAGGTGAACACTGAAGCTTTCTTT. Its translation is CSGGQVNTEAFF.

This clone was counted a single time. The chain combines TRBV2 with TRBJ2-1, with D hard to call. This CDR3 has 13 amino acids. The germline CDR1 and CDR2 sequences are SNHLY and FYNNEI. The V and J ends lost 3 bases and 7 bases respectively, with 10 bases between them. The CDR3 coding sequence is TGTGCCAGCAGTGACTTTGCGGAGAATGAGCAGTTCTTC. This encodes CASSDFAENEQFF.

V is TRBV27 and J is TRBJ1-2; no clear D gene. The germline V gene has CDR1 MNHEY and CDR2 SMNVEV (reference sequence). The V and J ends lost 5 bases and 4 bases respectively, with 8 bases between them. The CDR3 has 12 residues. CDR3 amino acids: CASSQKGYGYTF. In nucleotides, the CDR3 is TGTGCCAGCAGTCAAAAGGGCTATGGCTACACCTTC.

This clone showed up just a few times. The DNA for the CDR3 is TGTGCCATCAGCCGGGGACAGGAGGTATCAGTGGGCACTGAAGCTTTCTTT. Encoded protein: CAISRGQEVSVGTEAFF. V usage is TRBV10-3 and J usage is TRBJ1-1; 8 nucleotides line up with TRBD1. J lost 4 bases, V lost 6 bases, and 16 bases had no gene match. CDR1 and CDR2 from the germline V gene are ENHRY and SYGVKD. The CDR3 has 17 residues.

The rearrangement joins TRBV4-1 to TRBJ1-2, with 7 bases matching TRBD1. With V trimmed by 1 base and J by 5 bases, 7 bases remained unmatched. Per germline, CDR1 MGHRA and CDR2 YSYEKL. The CDR3 is 15 residues long. The CDR3 spells CASSQGIGTEYGYTF. DNA for the CDR3: TGCGCCAGCAGCCAAGGCATCGGGACAGAATATGGCTACACCTTC.

The chain carries TRBV30 and TRBJ2-7; tentative D call: TRBD1 (6 bases). V shed 2 bases and J shed 7 bases, with 15 bases lying between them. Germline-derived CDR1 and CDR2 are GTSNPN and SVGIG (reference sequence). This CDR3 has 13 residues. Here the CDR3 DNA reads TGTGCCTGGAGTAAGGACAGTTCTCTAGAGCAGTACTTC. As protein: CAWSKDSSLEQYF. Full variable domain (rest looked up from reference TRBV30 and TRBJ2-7): SQTIHQWPATLVQPVGSPLSLECTVEGTSNPNLYWYRQAAGRGLQLLFYSVGIGQISSEVPQNLSASRPQDRQFILSSKKLLLSDSGFYLCAWSKDSSLEQYFGPGTRLTVT.

V is TRBV18 and J is TRBJ1-6, with D possibly TRBD1 on 6 matching bases. CDR1 and CDR2 from the germline V gene are KGHSH and LQKENI. V gave up 1 base and J gave up 8 bases, with 12 bases separating them. The CDR3 has 15 amino acids. The CDR3 loop reads CASSPLTGSDSPLHF. For the CDR3, the DNA is TGTGCCAGCTCACCACTGACAGGTTCGGATTCACCCCTCCACTTT.

This chain connects TRBV15 to TRBJ2-3; D ambiguous. Germline CDR1 and CDR2: LNHNV and YYDKDF (reference sequence). V dropped 0 bases and J dropped 0 bases, with 7 bases sitting between them. The CDR3 consists of 15 residues. The CDR3 region has the DNA TGTGCCACCAGCAGAGACGGCGGTAGCACAGATACGCAGTATTTT. Translating it yields CATSRDGGSTDTQYF.